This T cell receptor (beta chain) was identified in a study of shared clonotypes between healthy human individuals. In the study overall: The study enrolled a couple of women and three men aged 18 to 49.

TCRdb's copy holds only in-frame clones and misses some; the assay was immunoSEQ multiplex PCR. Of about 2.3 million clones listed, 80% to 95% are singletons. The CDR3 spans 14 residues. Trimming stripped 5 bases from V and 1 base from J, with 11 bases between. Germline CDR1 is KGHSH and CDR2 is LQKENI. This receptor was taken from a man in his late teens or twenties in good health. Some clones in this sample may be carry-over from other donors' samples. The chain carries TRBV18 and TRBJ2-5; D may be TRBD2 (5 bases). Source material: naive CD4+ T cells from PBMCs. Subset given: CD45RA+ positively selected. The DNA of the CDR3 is TGTGCCAGCTCATCCCAAGCGGCCCAAGAGACCCAGTACTTC. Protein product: CASSSQAAQETQYF.